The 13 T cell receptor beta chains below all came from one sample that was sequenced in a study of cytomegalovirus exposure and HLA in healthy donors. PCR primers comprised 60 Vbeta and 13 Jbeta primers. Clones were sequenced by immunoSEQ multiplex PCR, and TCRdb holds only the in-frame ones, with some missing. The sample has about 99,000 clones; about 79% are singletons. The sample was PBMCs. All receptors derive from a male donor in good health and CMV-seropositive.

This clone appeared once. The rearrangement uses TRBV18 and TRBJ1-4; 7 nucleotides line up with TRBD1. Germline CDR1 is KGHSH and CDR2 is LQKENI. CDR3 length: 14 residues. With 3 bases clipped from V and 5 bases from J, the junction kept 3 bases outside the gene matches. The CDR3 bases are TGTGCCAGCTCACCTAAGACAGGGAATGAAAAACTGTTTTTT. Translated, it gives CASSPKTGNEKLFF.

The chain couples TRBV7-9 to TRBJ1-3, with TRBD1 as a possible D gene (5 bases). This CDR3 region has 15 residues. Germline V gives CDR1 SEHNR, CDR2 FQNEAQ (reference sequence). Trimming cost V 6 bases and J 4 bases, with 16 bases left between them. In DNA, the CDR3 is TGTGCCAGCAGAGAGGATCAGGGTTCCGGAAACACCATATATTTT. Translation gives CASREDQGSGNTIYF.

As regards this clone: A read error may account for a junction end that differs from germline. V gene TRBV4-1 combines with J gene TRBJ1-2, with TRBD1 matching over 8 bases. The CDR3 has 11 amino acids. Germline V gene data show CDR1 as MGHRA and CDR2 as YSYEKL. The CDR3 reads CASSIRSDRAF. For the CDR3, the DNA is TGCGCCAGCAGCATCAGGTCGGACAGGGCCTTC.

CDR3 protein: CATSRVSGATNEKLFF. The CDR3 DNA sequence: TGTGCCACCAGCAGAGTGTCAGGGGCAACTAATGAAAAACTGTTTTTT. This sequence joins TRBV15 and TRBJ1-4; possible D gene TRBD1, 6 bases. Trimming pared 1 base from V and 0 bases from J, leaving 9 bases between. Per germline, CDR1 LNHNV and CDR2 YYDKDF (reference sequence). This CDR3 has 16 amino acids.

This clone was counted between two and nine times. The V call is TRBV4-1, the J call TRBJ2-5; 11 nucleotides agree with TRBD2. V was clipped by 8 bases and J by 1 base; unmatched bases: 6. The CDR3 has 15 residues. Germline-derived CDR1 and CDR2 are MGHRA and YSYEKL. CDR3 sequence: CASSEGLAAQETQYF. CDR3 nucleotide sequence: TGCGCCAGCTCGGAGGGACTAGCGGCCCAAGAGACCCAGTACTTC.

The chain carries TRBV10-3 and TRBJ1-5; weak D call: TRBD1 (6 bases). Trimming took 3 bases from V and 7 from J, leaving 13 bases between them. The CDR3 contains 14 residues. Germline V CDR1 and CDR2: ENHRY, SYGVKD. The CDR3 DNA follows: TGTGCCATCAGTGACCAGGGGTCCGGGCAGCCCCAGCATTTT. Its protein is CAISDQGSGQPQHF.

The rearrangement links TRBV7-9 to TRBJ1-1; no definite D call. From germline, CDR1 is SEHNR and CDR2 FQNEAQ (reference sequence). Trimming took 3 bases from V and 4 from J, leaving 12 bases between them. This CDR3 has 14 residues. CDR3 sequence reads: CASSFRSESTEAFF. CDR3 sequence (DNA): TGTGCCAGCAGCTTTAGGTCGGAGAGCACTGAAGCTTTCTTT.

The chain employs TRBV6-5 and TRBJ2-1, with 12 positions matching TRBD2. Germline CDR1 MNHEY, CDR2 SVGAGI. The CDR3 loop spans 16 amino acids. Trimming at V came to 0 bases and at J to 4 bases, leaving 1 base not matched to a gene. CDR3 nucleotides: TGTGCCAGCAGTTACTCGACTAGCGGGGGATACAATGAGCAGTTCTTC. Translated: CASSYSTSGGYNEQFF.

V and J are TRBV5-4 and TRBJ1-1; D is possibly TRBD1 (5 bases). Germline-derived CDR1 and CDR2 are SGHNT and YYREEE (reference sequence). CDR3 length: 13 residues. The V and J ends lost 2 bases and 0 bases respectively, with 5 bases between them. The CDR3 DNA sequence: TGTGCCAGCAGCTTAGGGGTGAACACTGAAGCTTTCTTT. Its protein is CASSLGVNTEAFF.

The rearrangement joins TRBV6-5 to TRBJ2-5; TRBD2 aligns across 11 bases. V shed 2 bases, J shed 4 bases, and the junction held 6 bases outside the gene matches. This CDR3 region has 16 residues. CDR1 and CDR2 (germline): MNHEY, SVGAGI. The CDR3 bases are TGTGCCAGCAGTTACCTAGCGGGGGGTTCCCCAGAGACCCAGTACTTC. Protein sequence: CASSYLAGGSPETQYF.

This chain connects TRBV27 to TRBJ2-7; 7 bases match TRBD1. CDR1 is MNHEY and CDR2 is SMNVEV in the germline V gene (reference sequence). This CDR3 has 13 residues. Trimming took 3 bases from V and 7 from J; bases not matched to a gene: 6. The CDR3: CASSFGDSREQYF. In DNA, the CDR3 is TGTGCCAGCAGTTTCGGGGACAGCCGAGAGCAGTACTTC.

For the CDR3, the DNA is TGTGCCAGCAGCTATTCGCCCGCAGTATCCTATGGCTACACCTTC. The encoded protein is CASSYSPAVSYGYTF. The rearrangement links TRBV7-2 to TRBJ1-2, with D unresolved. The germline V gene encodes CDR1 SGHTA and CDR2 FQGNSA. The V end was cut by 4 bases, the J end by 4 bases, with 16 bases between. The CDR3 loop spans 15 amino acids.

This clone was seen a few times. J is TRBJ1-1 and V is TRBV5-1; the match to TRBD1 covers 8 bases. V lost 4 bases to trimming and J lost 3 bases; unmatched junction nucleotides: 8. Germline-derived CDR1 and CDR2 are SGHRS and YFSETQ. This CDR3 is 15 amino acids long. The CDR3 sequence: CASSSTGGGDTEAFF. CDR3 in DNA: TGCGCCAGCAGCAGCACAGGGGGAGGGGACACTGAAGCTTTCTTT.